This T cell receptor (beta chain) appears in the sequencing data of a study of T and B cells in COVID-19 patients. The wider study: Of about 19 active-infection patients, over 9 were critically ill with mechanical ventilation or extracorporeal membrane oxygenation. General study results and limits: There were 2,000 to 3,000 TCR clusters exclusive to the recovered cohort, 30 to 40 with low generation probability. At recovery TRB diversity and richness exceeded healthy donors, after highly clonal active COVID-19 repertoires.

Blood genomic DNA input for TRB amplification was 250-500 ng. This CDR3 is 14 amino acids long. V gave up 7 bases and J gave up 8 bases; unmatched junction bases: 10. The germline V gene has CDR1 LNHNV and CDR2 YYDKDF (reference sequence). This clonotype was detected only a few times. Its antigen remains unidentified. BIOMED2 TRB-A/B primer pools were used in multiplex TRB PCR. TCRdb recomputed calls from the multiplex PCR reads with MiXCR, one row per CDR3 protein. Of under 8,500 distinct CDR3 sequences in the sample, less than 35% are singletons; the top ten hold 20% to 30%. V is TRBV15 and J is TRBJ2-1; TRBD1 aligns across 8 bases. This TCR was recovered from a human donor who had recovered from COVID-19. Sequenced input: blood. The CDR3 sequence is CATTLVRGQDEQFF. In DNA, the CDR3 is TGTGCCACCACGCTGGTCAGGGGGCAAGATGAGCAGTTCTTC.